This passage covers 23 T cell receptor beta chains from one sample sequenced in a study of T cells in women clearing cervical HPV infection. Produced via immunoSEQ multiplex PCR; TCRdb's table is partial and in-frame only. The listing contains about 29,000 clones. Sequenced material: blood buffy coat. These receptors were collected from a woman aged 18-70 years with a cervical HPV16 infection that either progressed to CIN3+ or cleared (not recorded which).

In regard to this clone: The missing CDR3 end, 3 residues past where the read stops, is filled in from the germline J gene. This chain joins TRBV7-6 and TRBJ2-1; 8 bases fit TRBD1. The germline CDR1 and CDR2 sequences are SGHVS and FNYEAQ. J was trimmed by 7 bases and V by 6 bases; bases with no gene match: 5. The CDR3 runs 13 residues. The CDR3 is CASRGQGGNEQFF. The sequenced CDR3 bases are TGTGCCAGCAGAGGACAGGGAGGAAATGAG.

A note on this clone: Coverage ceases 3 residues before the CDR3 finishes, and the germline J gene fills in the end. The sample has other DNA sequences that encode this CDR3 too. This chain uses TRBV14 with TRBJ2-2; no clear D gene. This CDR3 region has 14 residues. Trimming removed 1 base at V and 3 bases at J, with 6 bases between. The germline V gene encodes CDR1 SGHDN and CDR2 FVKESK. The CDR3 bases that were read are TGTGCCAGCAGCCAAGGTCGGTACACCGGGGAG. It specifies CASSQGRYTGE. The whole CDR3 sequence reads CASSQGRYTGELFF. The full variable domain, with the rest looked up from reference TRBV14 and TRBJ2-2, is EAGVTQFPSHSVIEKGQTVTLRCDPISGHDNLYWYRRVMGKEIKFLLHFVKESKQDESGMPNNRFLAERTGGTYSTLKVQPAELEDSGVYFCASSQGRYTGELFFGEGSRLTVL.

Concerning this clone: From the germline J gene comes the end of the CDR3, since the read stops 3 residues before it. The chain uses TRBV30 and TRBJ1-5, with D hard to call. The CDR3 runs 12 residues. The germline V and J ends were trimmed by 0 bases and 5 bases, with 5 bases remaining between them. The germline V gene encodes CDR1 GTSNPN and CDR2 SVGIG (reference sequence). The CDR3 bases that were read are TGTGCCTGGAGTGTACCGGATCAGCCC. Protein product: CAWSVPDQP. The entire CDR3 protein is CAWSVPDQPQHF.

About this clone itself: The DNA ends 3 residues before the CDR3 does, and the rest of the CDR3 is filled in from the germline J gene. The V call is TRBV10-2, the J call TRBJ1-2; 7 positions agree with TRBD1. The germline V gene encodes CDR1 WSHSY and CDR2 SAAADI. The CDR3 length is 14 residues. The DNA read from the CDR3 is TGCGCCAGCAGCCCCCAGGGGGGACAAGAGGGC. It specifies CASSPQGGQEG. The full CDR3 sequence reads CASSPQGGQEGYTF.

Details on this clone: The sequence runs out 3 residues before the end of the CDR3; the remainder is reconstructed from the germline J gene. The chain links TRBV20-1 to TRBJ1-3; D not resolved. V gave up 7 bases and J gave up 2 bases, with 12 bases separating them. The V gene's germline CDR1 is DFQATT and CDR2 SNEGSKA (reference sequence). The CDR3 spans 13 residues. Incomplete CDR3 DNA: TGCAGTGGGGTCGGGGAGACTGGAAACACC. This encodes CSGVGETGNT. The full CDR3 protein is CSGVGETGNTIYF.

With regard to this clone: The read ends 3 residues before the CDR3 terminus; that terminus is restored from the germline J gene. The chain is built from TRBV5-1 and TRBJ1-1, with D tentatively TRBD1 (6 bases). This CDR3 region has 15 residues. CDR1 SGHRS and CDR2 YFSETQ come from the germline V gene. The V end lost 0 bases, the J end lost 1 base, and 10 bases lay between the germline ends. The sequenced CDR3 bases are TGCGCCAGCAGCTTGGCCGGACAGTGGAACACTGAA. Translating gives CASSLAGQWNTE. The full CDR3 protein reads CASSLAGQWNTEAFF.

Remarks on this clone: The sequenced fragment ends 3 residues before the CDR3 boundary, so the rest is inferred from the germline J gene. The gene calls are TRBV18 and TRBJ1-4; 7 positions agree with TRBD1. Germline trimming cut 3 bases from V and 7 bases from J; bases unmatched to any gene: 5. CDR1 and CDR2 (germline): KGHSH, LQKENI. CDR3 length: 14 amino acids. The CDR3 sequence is CASSPKDRPEKLFF. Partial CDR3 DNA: TGTGCCAGCTCACCTAAGGACAGGCCTGAAAAA.

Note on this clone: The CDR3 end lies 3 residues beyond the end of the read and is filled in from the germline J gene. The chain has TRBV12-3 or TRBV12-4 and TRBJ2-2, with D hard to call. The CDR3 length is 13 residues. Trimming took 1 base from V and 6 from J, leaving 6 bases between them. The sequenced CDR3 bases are TGTGCCAGCAGTTTAGTGTCTCCCGGGGAG. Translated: CASSLVSPGE. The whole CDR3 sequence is CASSLVSPGELFF.

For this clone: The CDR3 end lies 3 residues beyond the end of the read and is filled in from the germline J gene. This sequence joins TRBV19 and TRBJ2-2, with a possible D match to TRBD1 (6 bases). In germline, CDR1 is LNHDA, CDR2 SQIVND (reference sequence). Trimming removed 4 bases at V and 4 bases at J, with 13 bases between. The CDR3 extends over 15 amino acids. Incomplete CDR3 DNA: TGTGCCAGTAGTAGCAGGGGCTACCTCACCGGGGAG. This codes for CASSSRGYLTGE. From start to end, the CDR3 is CASSSRGYLTGELFF.

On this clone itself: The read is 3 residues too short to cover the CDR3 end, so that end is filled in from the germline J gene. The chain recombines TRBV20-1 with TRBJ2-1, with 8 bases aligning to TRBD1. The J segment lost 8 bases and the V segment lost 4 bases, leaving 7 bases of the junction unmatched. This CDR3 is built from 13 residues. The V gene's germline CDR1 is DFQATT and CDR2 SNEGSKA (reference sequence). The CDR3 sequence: CSATMDRVHEQFF. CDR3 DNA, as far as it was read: TGCAGTGCTACCATGGACAGGGTCCATGAG.

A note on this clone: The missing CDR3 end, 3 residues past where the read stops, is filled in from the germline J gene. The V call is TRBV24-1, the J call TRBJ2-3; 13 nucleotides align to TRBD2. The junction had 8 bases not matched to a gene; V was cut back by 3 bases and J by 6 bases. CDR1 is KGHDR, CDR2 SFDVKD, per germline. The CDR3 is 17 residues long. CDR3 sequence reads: CATSDRRTSGSVDTQYF. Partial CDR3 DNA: TGTGCCACCAGTGATCGGAGGACTAGCGGGAGTGTTGATACG.

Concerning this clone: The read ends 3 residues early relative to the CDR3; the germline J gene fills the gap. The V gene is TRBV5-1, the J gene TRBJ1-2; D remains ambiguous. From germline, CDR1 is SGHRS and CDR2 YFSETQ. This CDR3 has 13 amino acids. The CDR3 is CASSLVLERGYTF. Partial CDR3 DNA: TGCGCCAGCAGCTTGGTTCTTGAAAGGGGC.

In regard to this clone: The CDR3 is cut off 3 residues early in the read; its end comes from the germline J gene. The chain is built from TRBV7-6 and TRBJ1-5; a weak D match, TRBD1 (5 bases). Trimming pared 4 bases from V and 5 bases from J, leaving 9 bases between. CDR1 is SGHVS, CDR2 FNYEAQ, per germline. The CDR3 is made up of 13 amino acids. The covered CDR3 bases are TGTGCCAGCAGCTCCGACAGAGATCAGCCC. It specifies CASSSDRDQP. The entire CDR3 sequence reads CASSSDRDQPQHF.

CDR3 amino acids: CAGNSGTSSGANVLTF. The CDR3 bases that were read are TGTGCCGGTAATAGCGGAACTTCCTCTGGGGCCAACGTC. The rearrangement links TRBV30 to TRBJ2-6, with D tentatively TRBD2 (6 bases). The read terminates 3 residues before the CDR3 end, so the remaining end is supplied by the germline J gene. This CDR3 is built from 16 residues. Looked up from germline, CDR1 is GTSNPN and CDR2 is SVGIG (reference sequence). V lost 8 bases to trimming and J lost 0 bases, with 17 bases between them. Full variable domain (outside the CDR3, taken from reference TRBV30 and TRBJ2-6): SQTIHQWPATLVQPVGSPLSLECTVEGTSNPNLYWYRQAAGRGLQLLFYSVGIGQISSEVPQNLSASRPQDRQFILSSKKLLLSDSGFYLCAGNSGTSSGANVLTFGAGSRLTVL.

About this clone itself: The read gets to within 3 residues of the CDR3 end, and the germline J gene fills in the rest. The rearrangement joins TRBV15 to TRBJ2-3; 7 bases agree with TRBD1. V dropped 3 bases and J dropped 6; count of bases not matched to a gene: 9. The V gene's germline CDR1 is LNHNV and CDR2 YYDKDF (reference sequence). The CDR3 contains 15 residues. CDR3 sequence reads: CATSSSQTGYDTQYF. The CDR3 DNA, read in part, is TGTGCCACCAGCAGTTCACAGACAGGGTACGATACG. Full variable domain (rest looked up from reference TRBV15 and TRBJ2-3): DAMVIQNPRYQVTQFGKPVTLSCSQTLNHNVMYWYQQKSSQAPKLLFHYYDKDFNNEADTPDNFQSRRPNTSFCFLDIRSPGLGDTAMYLCATSSSQTGYDTQYFGPGTRLTVL.

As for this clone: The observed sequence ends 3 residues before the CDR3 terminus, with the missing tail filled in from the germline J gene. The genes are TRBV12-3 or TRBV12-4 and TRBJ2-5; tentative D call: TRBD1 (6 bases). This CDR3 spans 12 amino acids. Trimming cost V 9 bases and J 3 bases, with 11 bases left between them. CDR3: CASGRGKETQYF. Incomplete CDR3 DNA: TGTGCCAGTGGCAGGGGAAAAGAGACC.

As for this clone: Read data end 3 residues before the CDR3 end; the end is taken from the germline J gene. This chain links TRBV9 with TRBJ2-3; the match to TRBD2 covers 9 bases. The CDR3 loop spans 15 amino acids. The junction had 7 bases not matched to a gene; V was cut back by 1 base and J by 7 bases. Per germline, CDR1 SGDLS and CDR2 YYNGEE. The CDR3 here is CASSVLAGFTNTQYF. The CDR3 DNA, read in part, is TGTGCCAGCAGCGTACTAGCGGGATTCACGAATACG.

The CDR3: CASSGAYRGSEQYF. The sequenced part of the CDR3 DNA is TGTGCCAGCAGTGGAGCGTACAGGGGAAGCGAG. J is TRBJ2-7 and V is TRBV6-1, with TRBD1 identical over 7 bases. The sequence runs out 3 residues before the end of the CDR3; the remainder is reconstructed from the germline J gene. V was clipped by 4 bases and J by 6 bases; unmatched bases: 9. Germline V lookup: CDR1 MNHNS, CDR2 SASEGT. This CDR3 is built from 14 residues.

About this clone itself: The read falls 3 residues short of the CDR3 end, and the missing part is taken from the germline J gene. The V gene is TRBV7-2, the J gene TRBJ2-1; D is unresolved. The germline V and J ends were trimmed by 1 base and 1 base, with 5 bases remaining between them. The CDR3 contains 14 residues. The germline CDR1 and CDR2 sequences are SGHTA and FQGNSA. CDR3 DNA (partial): TGTGCCAGCAGCTTAGACTATTCCTACAATGAG. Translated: CASSLDYSYNE. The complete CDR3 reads CASSLDYSYNEQFF.

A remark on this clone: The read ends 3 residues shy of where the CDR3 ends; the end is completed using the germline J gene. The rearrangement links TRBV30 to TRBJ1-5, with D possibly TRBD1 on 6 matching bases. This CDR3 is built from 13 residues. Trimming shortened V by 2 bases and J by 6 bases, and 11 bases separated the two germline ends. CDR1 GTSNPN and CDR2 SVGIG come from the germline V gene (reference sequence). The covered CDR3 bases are TGTGCCTGGAGTCTACTGGGGGCTCAGCCC. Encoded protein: CAWSLLGAQP. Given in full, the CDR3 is CAWSLLGAQPQHF.

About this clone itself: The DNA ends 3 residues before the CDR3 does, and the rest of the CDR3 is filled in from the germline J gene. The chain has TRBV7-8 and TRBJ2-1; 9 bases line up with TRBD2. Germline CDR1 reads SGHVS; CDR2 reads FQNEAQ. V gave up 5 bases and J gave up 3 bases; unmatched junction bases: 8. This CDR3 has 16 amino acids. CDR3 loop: CASSLGASGNYNEQFF. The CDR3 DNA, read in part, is TGTGCCAGCAGCCTAGGGGCTAGCGGGAACTACAATGAG.

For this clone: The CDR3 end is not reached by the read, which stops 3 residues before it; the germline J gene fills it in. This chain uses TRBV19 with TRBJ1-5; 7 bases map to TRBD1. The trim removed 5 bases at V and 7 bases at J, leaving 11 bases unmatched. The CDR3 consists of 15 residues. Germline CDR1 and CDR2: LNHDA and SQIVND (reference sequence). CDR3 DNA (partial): TGTGCCAGTAGTGATATCAACAGGGGCCAACAGCCC. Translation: CASSDINRGQQP. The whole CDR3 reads CASSDINRGQQPQHF.

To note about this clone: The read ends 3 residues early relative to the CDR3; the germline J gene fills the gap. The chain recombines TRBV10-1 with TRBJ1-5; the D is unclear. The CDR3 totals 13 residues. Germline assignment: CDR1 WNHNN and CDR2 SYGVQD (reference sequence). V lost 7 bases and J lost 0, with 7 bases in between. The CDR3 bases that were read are TGCGCCAGCATGGGCAGTAGCAATCAGCCC. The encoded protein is CASMGSSNQP. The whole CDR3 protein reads CASMGSSNQPQHF.